This TCR beta chain is drawn from a study of Ad26.COV2.S vaccination and SARS-CoV-2 variants. Overall study findings and caveats: Analyses that measured TCR breadth and depth may have underestimated total T cell responses. Substantial breadth in spike-specific CD8+ and CD4+ T cell responses was reportedly seen after vaccination. Vaccinated individuals (as opposed to placebo recipients) had higher spike-specific TCR breadth.

With regard to this clone: Its antigen is not identified.

The CDR3 length is 16 residues. Germline assignment: CDR1 LNHDA and CDR2 SQIVND (reference sequence). J gave up 2 bases and V 3 bases, and 7 bases lay outside the gene matches. Assay: immunoSEQ multiplex PCR; the TCRdb copy retains only in-frame clones and omits some. The table lists about 140,000 clones, about nine tenths of them singletons, with approximately 5% in the top ten. Sequencing was performed on peripheral blood, taken after recovery from COVID-19. The chain employs TRBV19 and TRBJ1-5; 7 nucleotides line up with TRBD1. The origin of this receptor is a human donor who had recovered from COVID-19. The CDR3 is CASSMAGGLGNQPQHF. The DNA of the CDR3 is TGTGCCAGTAGTATGGCAGGGGGTTTAGGCAATCAGCCCCAGCATTTT. Full variable domain (remainder filled in from reference TRBV19 and TRBJ1-5): DGGITQSPKYLFRKEGQNVTLSCEQNLNHDAMYWYRQDPGQGLRLIYYSQIVNDFQKGDIAEGYSVSREKKESFPLTVTSAQKNPTAFYLCASSMAGGLGNQPQHFGDGTRLSIL.